This TCR beta chain is from a study of T cells in pancreatic ductal adenocarcinoma. A note on this clone: As yet, its antigen is unknown.

Repertoires were generated with immunoSEQ multiplex PCR, while TCRdb's copy carries only in-frame clones and drops some. The sample has just under 30,000 clones, around nine tenths seen once. The selected patients with pancreatic ductal adenocarcinoma had surgery but no neoadjuvant therapy. Study findings and constraints: Comparisons of tumor and blood clonality may show falsely lower tumor diversity. The resected cohort was biased toward the minority with early-stage disease.

The J segment lost 7 bases and the V segment lost 5 bases, leaving 14 bases of the junction unmatched. The germline V gene encodes CDR1 SGHAT and CDR2 FQDESV (reference sequence). The CDR3 length is 16 residues. The sequenced material came from PBMCs. This receptor was identified in a human donor with pancreatic ductal adenocarcinoma. This chain uses TRBV11-1 with TRBJ2-1; 7 bases match TRBD1. This CDR3 reads CASSGRDSLKWNEQFF. CDR3 coding DNA: TGTGCCAGCAGCGGCAGGGACAGCCTTAAGTGGAATGAGCAGTTCTTC.